Listed below are T cell receptor beta chains from one sample, sequenced in a study of prognosis after radiotherapy for stage I lung cancer. TCRdb reanalysed the multiplex PCR reads using MiXCR and keeps one entry per CDR3 protein. In the table there are about 20,000 distinct CDR3 sequences, about 42% of which are singletons. Sequenced here: PBMCs, sampled before or after stereotactic body radiation therapy (not recorded which). The receptors shown here come from a donor over 45 with non-small cell lung cancer. CDR3s include the opening cysteine and the closing phenylalanine or tryptophan. The D gene is left open where the match is weak. Only part of the rows carry a size: once, few, many, or a class if the clone is expanded.

CASSRLGARSYNEQFF,NA,many,TRBV9
CASSLALADTGELFF,TRBD2,medium-sized,TRBV5-1
CASSIGTGAYNEQFF,TRBD1,many,TRBV19
CASSWGDSGTTYEQYF,NA,many,TRBV7-2
CSAPPPGREETQYF,TRBD2,NA,TRBV20-1
CASNFAGLNTGELFF,NA,many,TRBV5-6
CAISDPFTSGSNEQFF,TRBD2,once,TRBV11-3
CATSDPTGGRYEQYF,TRBD1,many,TRBV24-1
CSSSLDGVEYGYTF,NA,NA,TRBV5-5
CASSPKGAGQETQYF,NA,medium-sized,TRBV12-3/TRBV12-4
CASSLPGGPMAGELFF,TRBD2,NA,TRBV28
CASSQDPGAPQPQHF,NA,many,TRBV4-2
CASSIAAVAMNTVELFF,NA,NA,TRBV19
CASSEVGGSGYTF,NA,many,TRBV2
CASSQATSGIHNEQFF,TRBD2,NA,TRBV14
CSASSPTSGRKEQFF,TRBD2,NA,TRBV20-1
CATRLAGGLLGTQYF,TRBD2,NA,TRBV6-2/TRBV6-3
CASSPGTGVSPLHF,TRBD1,NA,TRBV27
CASSMGGLFGYTF,NA,many,TRBV5-5
CASRRTTDGSYNEQFF,NA,many,TRBV6-1
CASSFGTSGSTDTQYF,TRBD2,many,TRBV7-8
CASSYSRLGRPNTEAFF,NA,NA,TRBV6-9
CASSYLGPGSYEQYF,NA,many,TRBV6-2/TRBV6-3
CASSFGRVTEAFF,NA,many,TRBV25-1
CASSGPGNRPQHF,NA,many,TRBV9
CSARVGNYEQYF,NA,many,TRBV20-1
CASTLKVEAFF,NA,many,TRBV27
CASSLGGYSEQFF,NA,few,TRBV11-2